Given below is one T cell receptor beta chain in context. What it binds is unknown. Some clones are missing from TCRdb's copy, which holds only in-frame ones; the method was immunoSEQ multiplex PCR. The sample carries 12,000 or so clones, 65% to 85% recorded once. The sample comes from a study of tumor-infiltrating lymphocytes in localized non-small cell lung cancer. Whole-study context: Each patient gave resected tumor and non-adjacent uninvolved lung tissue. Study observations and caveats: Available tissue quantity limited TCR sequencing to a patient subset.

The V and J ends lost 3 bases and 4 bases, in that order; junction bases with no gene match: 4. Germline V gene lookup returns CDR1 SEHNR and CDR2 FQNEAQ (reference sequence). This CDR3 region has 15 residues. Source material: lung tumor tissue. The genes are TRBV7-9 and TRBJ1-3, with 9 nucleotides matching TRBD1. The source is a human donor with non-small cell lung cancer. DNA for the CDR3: TGTGCCAGCAGCTTGGGACAGGGACTCGGAAACACCATATATTTT. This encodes CASSLGQGLGNTIYF.